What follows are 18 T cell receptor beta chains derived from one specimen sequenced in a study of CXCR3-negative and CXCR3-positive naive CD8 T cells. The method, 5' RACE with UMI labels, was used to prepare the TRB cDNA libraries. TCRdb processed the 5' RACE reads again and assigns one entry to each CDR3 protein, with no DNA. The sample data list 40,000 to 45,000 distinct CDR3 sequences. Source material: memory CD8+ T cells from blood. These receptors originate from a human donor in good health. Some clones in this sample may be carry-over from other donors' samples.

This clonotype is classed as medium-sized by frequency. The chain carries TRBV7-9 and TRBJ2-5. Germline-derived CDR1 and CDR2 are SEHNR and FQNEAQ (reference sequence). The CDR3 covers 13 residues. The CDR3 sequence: CASRTGIQETQYF.

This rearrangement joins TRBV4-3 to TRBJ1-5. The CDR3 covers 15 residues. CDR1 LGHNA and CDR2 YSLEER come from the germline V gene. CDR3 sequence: CASSQETYSNQPQHF.

CDR3 in amino acids: CAISHGEDEQYF. The chain combines TRBV10-3 with TRBJ2-7; the D call from TCRdb, TRBD2, cannot be confirmed without DNA. The germline V gene encodes CDR1 ENHRY and CDR2 SYGVKD. The CDR3 is 12 amino acids.

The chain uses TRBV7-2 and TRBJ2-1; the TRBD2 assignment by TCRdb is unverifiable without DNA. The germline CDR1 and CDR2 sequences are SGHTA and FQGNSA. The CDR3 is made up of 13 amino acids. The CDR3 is CASSWTSNNEQFF.

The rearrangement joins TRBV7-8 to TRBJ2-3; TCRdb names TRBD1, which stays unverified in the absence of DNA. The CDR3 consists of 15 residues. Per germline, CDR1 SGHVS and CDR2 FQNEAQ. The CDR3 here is CASSLAGGNTDTQYF.

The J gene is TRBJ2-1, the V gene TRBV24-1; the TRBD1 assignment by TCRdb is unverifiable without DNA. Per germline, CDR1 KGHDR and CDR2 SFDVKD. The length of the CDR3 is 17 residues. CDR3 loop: CATSDMGQGSSYNEQFF.

CDR3 in amino acids: CASSSPSRGTEAFF. V is TRBV13 and J is TRBJ1-1; TCRdb names TRBD1, which stays unverified in the absence of DNA. Per the germline V gene, CDR1 is PRHDT and CDR2 is FYEKMQ (reference sequence). This CDR3 region has 14 residues.

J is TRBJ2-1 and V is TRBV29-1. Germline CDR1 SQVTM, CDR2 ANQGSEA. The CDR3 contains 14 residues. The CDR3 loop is CSVDGGVSYNEQFF.

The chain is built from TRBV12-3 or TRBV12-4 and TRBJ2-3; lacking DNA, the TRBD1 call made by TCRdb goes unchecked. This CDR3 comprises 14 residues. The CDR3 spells CASSPRTSTDTQYF.

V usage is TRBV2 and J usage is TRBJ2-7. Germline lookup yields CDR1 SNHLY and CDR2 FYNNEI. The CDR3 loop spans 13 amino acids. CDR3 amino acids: CASSGGSSYEQYF.

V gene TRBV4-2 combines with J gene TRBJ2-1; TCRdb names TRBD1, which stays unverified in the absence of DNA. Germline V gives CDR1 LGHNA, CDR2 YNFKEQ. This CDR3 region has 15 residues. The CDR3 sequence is CASSPLSEAYNEQFF.

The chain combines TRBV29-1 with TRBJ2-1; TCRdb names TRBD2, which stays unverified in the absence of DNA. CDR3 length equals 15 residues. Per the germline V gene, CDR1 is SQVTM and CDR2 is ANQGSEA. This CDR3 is CSVDEGLAGFNEQFF.

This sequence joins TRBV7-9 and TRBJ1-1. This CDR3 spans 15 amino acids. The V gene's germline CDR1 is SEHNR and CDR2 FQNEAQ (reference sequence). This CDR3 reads CASSLGVTLNTEAFF.

The CDR3 sequence is CASSSVAAAFQETQYF. This rearrangement joins TRBV7-9 to TRBJ2-5. The CDR3 length is 16 residues. The V gene's germline CDR1 is SEHNR and CDR2 FQNEAQ (reference sequence). The whole variable domain, remainder taken from reference TRBV7-9 and TRBJ2-5, is DTGVSQNPRHKITKRGQNVTFRCDPISEHNRLYWYRQTLGQGPEFLTYFQNEAQLEKSRLLSDRFSAERPKGSFSTLEIQRTEQGDSAMYLCASSSVAAAFQETQYFGPGTRLLVL.

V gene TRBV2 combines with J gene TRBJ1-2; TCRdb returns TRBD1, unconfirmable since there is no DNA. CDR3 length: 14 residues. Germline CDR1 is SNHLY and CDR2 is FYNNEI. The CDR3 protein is CASMTGTANYGYTF.

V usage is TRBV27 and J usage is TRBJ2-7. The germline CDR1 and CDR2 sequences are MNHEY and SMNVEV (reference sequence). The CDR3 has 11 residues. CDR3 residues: CASSSEDEQYF.

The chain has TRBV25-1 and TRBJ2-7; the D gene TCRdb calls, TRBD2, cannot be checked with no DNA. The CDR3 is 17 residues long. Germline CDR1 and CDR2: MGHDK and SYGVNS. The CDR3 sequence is CASSGGDFSGGPGEQYF.

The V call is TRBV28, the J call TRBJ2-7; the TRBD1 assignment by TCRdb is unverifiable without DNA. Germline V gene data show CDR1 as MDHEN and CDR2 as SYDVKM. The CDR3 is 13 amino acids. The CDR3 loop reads CASSNRGVSEQYF.